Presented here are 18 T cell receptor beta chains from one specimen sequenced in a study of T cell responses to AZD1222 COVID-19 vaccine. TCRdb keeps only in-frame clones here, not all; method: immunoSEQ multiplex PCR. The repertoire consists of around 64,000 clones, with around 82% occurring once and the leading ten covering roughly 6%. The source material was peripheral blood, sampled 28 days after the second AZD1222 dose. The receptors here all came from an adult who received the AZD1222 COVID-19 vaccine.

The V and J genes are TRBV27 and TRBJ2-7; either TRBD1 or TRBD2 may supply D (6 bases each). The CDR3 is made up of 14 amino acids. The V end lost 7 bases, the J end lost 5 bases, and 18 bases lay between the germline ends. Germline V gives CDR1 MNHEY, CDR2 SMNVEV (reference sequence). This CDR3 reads CASTEGGSGDEQYF. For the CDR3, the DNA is TGTGCCAGCACCGAAGGGGGGTCCGGGGACGAGCAGTACTTC.

The CDR3 sequence: CASSPQRTSGGYNEQFF. The CDR3 region has the DNA TGTGCCAGCTCACCGCAACGGACTAGCGGGGGATACAATGAGCAGTTCTTC. V is TRBV18 and J is TRBJ2-1, with 13 bases matching TRBD2. The V segment lost 3 bases and the J segment 4 bases; nucleotides outside the gene matches: 6. The CDR3 has 17 amino acids. Germline V lookup: CDR1 KGHSH, CDR2 LQKENI.

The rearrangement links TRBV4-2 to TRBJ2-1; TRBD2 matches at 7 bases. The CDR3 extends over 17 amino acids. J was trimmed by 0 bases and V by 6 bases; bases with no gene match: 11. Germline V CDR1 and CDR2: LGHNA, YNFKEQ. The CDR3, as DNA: TGTGCCAGCAGTCCCCGGGGAGCGGGGAGCTCCTACAATGAGCAGTTCTTC. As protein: CASSPRGAGSSYNEQFF.

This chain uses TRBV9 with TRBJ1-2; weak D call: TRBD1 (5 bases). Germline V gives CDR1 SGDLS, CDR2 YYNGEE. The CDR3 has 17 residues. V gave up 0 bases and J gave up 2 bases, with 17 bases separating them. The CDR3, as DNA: TGTGCCAGCAGCGTAGACCCTCGGGCAGGGTCAAACTATGGCTACACCTTC. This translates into CASSVDPRAGSNYGYTF.

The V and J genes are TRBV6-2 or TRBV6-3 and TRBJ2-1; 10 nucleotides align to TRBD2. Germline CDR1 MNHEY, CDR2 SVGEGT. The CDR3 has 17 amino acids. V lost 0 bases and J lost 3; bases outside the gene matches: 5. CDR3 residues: CASSYSPSGGLYNEQFF. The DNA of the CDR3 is TGTGCCAGCAGTTACTCGCCTAGCGGGGGACTCTACAATGAGCAGTTCTTC.

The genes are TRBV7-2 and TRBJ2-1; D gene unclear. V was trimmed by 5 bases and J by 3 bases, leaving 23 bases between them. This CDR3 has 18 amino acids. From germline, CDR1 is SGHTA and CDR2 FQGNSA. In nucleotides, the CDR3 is TGTGCCAGCAGCCTAACAAACGTAGGGTGGACGGACTACAATGAGCAGTTCTTC. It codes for CASSLTNVGWTDYNEQFF.

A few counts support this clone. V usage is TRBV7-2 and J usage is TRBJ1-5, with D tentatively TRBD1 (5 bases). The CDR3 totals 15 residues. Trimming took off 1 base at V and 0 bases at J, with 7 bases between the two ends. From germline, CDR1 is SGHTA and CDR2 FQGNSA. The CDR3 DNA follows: TGTGCCAGCAGCTTAGTTGGGGGTAGCAATCAGCCCCAGCATTTT. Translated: CASSLVGGSNQPQHF.

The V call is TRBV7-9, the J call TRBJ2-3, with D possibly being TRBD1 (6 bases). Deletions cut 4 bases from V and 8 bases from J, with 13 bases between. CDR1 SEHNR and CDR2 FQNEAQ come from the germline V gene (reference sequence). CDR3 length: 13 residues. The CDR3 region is CASSSEAGATQYF. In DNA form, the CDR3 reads TGTGCCAGCAGCTCGGAGGCAGGGGCTACGCAGTATTTT. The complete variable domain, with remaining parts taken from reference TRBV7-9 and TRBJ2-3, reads DTGVSQNPRHKITKRGQNVTFRCDPISEHNRLYWYRQTLGQGPEFLTYFQNEAQLEKSRLLSDRFSAERPKGSFSTLEIQRTEQGDSAMYLCASSSEAGATQYFGPGTRLTVL.

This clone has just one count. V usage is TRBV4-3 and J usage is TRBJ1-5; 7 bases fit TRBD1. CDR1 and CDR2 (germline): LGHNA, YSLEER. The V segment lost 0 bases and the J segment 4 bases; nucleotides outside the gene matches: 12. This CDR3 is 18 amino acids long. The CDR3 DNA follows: TGCGCCAGCAGCCAAGACTTACTACCGGGACAGTTTAATCAGCCCCAGCATTTT. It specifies CASSQDLLPGQFNQPQHF.

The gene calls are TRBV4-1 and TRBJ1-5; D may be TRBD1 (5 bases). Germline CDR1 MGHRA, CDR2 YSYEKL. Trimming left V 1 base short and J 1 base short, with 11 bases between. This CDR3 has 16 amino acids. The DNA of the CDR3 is TGCGCCAGCAGCCAAGGCACAGGATGGAGCAATCAGCCCCAGCATTTT. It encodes CASSQGTGWSNQPQHF.

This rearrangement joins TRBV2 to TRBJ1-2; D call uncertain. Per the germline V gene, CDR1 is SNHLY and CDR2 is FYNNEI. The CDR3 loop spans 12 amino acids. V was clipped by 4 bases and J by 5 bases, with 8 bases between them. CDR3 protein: CASSGDQYGYTF. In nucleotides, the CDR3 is TGTGCCAGCAGTGGAGATCAATATGGCTACACCTTC.

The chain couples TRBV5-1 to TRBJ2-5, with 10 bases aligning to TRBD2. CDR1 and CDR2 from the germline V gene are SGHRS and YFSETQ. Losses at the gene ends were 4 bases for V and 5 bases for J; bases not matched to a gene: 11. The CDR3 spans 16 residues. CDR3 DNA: TGCGCCAGCAGCCCCGACGGAGCGGGGGGGGTTGAGACCCAGTACTTC. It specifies CASSPDGAGGVETQYF.

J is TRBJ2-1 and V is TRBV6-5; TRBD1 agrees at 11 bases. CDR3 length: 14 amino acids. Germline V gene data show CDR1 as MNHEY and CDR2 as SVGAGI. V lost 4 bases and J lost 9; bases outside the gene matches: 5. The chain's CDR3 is CASSWGTGGGEQFF. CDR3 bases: TGTGCCAGCAGTTGGGGGACAGGGGGAGGTGAGCAGTTCTTC.

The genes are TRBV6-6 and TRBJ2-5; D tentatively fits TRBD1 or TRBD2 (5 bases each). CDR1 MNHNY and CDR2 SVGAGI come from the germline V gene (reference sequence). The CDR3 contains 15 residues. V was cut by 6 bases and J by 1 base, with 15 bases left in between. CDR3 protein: CASRDPGRRQETQYF. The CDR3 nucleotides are TGTGCCAGCAGAGATCCGGGACGGCGCCAAGAGACCCAGTACTTC.

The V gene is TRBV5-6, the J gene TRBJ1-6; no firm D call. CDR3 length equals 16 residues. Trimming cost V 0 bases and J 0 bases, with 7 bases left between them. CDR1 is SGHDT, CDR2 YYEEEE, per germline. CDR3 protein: CASSLVPSSYNSPLHF. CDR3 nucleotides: TGTGCCAGCAGCTTGGTTCCTAGCTCCTATAATTCACCCCTCCACTTT.

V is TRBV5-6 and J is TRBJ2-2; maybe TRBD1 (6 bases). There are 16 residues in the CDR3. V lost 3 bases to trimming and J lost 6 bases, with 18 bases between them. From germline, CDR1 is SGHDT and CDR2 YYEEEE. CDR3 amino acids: CASSSRRGGIAGELFF. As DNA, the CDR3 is TGTGCCAGCAGCTCCCGTAGAGGGGGAATCGCCGGGGAGCTGTTTTTT.

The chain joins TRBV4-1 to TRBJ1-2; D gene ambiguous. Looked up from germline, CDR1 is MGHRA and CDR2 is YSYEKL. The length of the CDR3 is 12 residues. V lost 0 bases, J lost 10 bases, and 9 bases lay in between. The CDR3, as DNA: TGCGCCAGCAGCCAAGATGGGATCCTCTACACCTTC. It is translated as CASSQDGILYTF.

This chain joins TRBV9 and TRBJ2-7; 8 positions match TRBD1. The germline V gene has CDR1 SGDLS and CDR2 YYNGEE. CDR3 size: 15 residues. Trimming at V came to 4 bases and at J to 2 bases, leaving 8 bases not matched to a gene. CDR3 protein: CASSTGQGTTYEQYF. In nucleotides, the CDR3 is TGTGCCAGCAGCACTGGACAGGGAACTACCTACGAGCAGTACTTC.